These T cell receptor beta chains were read from a single sample in a study of blood T cell repertoires in COVID-19. Produced via immunoSEQ multiplex PCR; TCRdb's table is partial and in-frame only. This table has roughly 300,000 clones, roughly 85% appearing once. The sequencing sample was made of peripheral blood. Receptor source: a human donor in a cohort sampled during active COVID-19. Each CDR3 is given with its conserved first and last residue. A D gene is named only where the DNA matches it firmly. Size tells how often a clone was seen (once, few, many) or the class of an expanded clone, and some rows leave it out.

J gene | clone size | D gene | V gene | CDR3 length | CDR3 DNA | CDR3 protein
TRBJ1-5 | . | . | TRBV5-6 | 15 | TGTGCCAGCAGCTTGGGAGGACACAACAATCAGCCCCAGCATTTT | CASSLGGHNNQPQHF
TRBJ2-1 | . | TRBD2 | TRBV6-5 | 15 | TGTGCCAGCAGCCGCTCCGGGGGGACCTACAATGAGCAGTTCTTC | CASSRSGGTYNEQFF
TRBJ2-3 | . | . | TRBV12-3/TRBV12-4 | 12 | TGTGCCAGCAGCAGAACCACAGATACGCAGTATTTT | CASSRTTDTQYF
TRBJ2-7 | . | TRBD2 | TRBV30 | 14 | TGTGCCTGGAGTTTGAGCGGGGGGGCCTACGAGCAGTACTTC | CAWSLSGGAYEQYF
TRBJ2-5 | . | TRBD2 | TRBV5-4 | 13 | TGTGCCAGCAGCTTCACTAGCGAGCAGACCCAGTACTTC | CASSFTSEQTQYF
TRBJ2-5 | . | TRBD1 | TRBV7-3 | 14 | TGTGCCAGCAGCAGAACAGGGGGAGTAGAGACCCAGTACTTC | CASSRTGGVETQYF
TRBJ2-3 | . | TRBD2 | TRBV5-1 | 17 | TGCGCCAGCAGCTTGCGGACTAGCGGGGGGCGGGCAGATACGCAGTATTTT | CASSLRTSGGRADTQYF
TRBJ2-1 | once | TRBD2 | TRBV30 | 14 | TGTGCCTGGACTAGCGGGGGGCATTACAATGAGCAGTTCTTC | CAWTSGGHYNEQFF
TRBJ2-5 | . | TRBD2 | TRBV7-3 | 15 | TGTGCCAGCAGCTCCCAGCGGGGCCCCGGGGAGACCCAGTACTTC | CASSSQRGPGETQYF
TRBJ2-1 | . | . | TRBV6-1 | 15 | TGTGCCAGCAGTGAGTACTTGAGCTCCTACAATGAGCAGTTCTTC | CASSEYLSSYNEQFF
TRBJ2-3 | . | TRBD2 | TRBV7-9 | 15 | TGTGCCAGCAGCTTAGTAGCGGGGGTGGATGATACGCAGTATTTT | CASSLVAGVDDTQYF